These 20 T cell receptor beta chains were sequenced from one sample in a study of T-cell reconstitution after alpha-beta-depleted transplantation in children. TCRbeta library preparation incorporated unique molecular identifiers. TCRdb used MiXCR to reprocess the PCR reads, holding one entry per CDR3 protein. The sample records a few hundred thousand distinct CDR3 sequences, under 15% being singletons. This material consisted of PBMCs, mostly from graft donor cells, taken 360 days after TCRalphabeta/CD19-depleted stem cell transplant. The receptors originated from a male patient younger than 18 who had a stem cell transplant for acute myeloid leukemia, so the T cells may come from the graft donor.

This clonotype showed up just a few times. The J gene is TRBJ2-1, the V gene TRBV24-1, with 7 bases identical to TRBD2. Per the germline V gene, CDR1 is KGHDR and CDR2 is SFDVKD. V dropped 6 bases and J dropped 9; count of bases not matched to a gene: 13. CDR3 length: 15 residues. This CDR3 is CATSPEAGPWIEQFF. The CDR3 nucleotides read TGTGCCACCAGTCCGGAAGCGGGGCCTTGGATTGAGCAGTTCTTC.

The V call is TRBV2, the J call TRBJ2-3; TRBD2 matches at 12 bases. This CDR3 comprises 16 residues. Germline V lookup: CDR1 SNHLY, CDR2 FYNNEI. The J segment lost 5 bases and the V segment lost 0 bases, leaving 3 bases of the junction unmatched. CDR3: CASSEAMGLAGDTQYF. The CDR3 region has the DNA TGTGCCAGCAGTGAAGCAATGGGACTAGCGGGAGATACGCAGTATTTT.

The chain links TRBV20-1 to TRBJ1-2, with 9 bases fitting TRBD1. Trimming at V came to 3 bases and at J to 2 bases, leaving 7 bases not matched to a gene. The V gene's germline CDR1 is DFQATT and CDR2 SNEGSKA (reference sequence). The length of the CDR3 is 15 residues. CDR3 region: CSARPAGQGNYGYTF. As DNA, the CDR3 is TGCAGTGCTAGGCCGGCGGGACAGGGAAACTATGGCTACACCTTC.

The chain couples TRBV28 to TRBJ2-2, with a tentative D call TRBD2 (5 bases). The CDR3 spans 15 residues. Germline-derived CDR1 and CDR2 are MDHEN and SYDVKM. The V gene lost 6 bases and the J gene lost 7 bases, with 18 bases spanning the gap. This CDR3 reads CASRHWTGRSGELFF. CDR3 DNA sequence: TGTGCCAGCAGACACTGGACTGGTCGAAGCGGGGAGCTGTTTTTT. Looking up the rest from reference TRBV28 and TRBJ2-2 gives the full variable domain: DVKVTQSSRYLVKRTGEKVFLECVQDMDHENMFWYRQDPGLGLRLIYFSYDVKMKEKGDIPEGYSVSREKKERFSLILESASTNQTSMYLCASRHWTGRSGELFFGEGSRLTVL.

This clonotype has at least ten counts. V is TRBV27 and J is TRBJ2-7, with 10 bases lining up with TRBD2. Germline assignment: CDR1 MNHEY and CDR2 SMNVEV (reference sequence). The CDR3 loop spans 14 amino acids. The V gene end was trimmed by 5 bases and the J gene end by 4 bases; junction bases not matched to a gene: 5. This CDR3 is CASSLAGVPYEQYF. CDR3 sequence (DNA): TGTGCCAGCAGTCTAGCGGGGGTGCCTTACGAGCAGTACTTC.

A few counts support this clonotype. CDR3 DNA: TGTGCCAGCAGCTTAATCTTGGGCGGGATGGGAAGAAATGAGCAGTTCTTC. This gives the protein CASSLILGGMGRNEQFF. The chain joins TRBV7-6 to TRBJ2-1; perhaps TRBD2 as D (6 bases). The CDR3 totals 17 residues. Trimming shortened V by 2 bases and J by 7 bases, and 21 bases separated the two germline ends. In germline, CDR1 is SGHVS, CDR2 FNYEAQ.

This clonotype has a handful of counts. The rearrangement uses TRBV7-2 and TRBJ1-4; D remains ambiguous. The CDR3 length is 17 residues. Trimming stripped 2 bases from V and 4 bases from J, with 17 bases between. CDR1 is SGHTA and CDR2 is FQGNSA in the germline V gene. CDR3 residues: CASSLFGRLTDNEKLFF. CDR3 DNA sequence: TGTGCCAGCAGCTTATTTGGGCGCCTAACCGATAATGAAAAACTGTTTTTT.

This clonotype is termed medium-sized (0.01 to 0.1%). The chain couples TRBV29-1 to TRBJ2-7; 12 bases map to TRBD2. With 6 bases clipped from V and 3 bases from J, the junction kept 3 bases outside the gene matches. The germline gives CDR1 SQVTM, CDR2 ANQGSEA. The CDR3 totals 13 residues. CDR3 DNA: TGCAGCGTCCGACTAGCGGGAGACTACGAGCAGTACTTC. This sequence encodes CSVRLAGDYEQYF.

This chain uses TRBV7-2 with TRBJ2-1; TRBD2 agrees at 8 bases. The CDR3 loop spans 14 amino acids. Germline lookup yields CDR1 SGHTA and CDR2 FQGNSA. Losses at the gene ends were 6 bases for V and 4 bases for J; bases not matched to a gene: 5. The CDR3 nucleotides are TGTGCCAGCAGGCGGGAGGTGTCATACAATGAGCAGTTCTTC. Amino acid sequence: CASRREVSYNEQFF.

As to this clonotype: A much larger clone differs from this one at a single base, so this may be a read error. The chain employs TRBV20-1 and TRBJ2-5; 8 bases are a match to TRBD1. The V gene's germline CDR1 is DFQATT and CDR2 SNEGSKA (reference sequence). The CDR3 is 13 amino acids. CDR3 region: CNADLDRGETQYF. The DNA of the CDR3 is TGCAATGCTGACCTAGACAGGGGTGAGACCCAGTACTTC.

This chain connects TRBV12-3 or TRBV12-4 to TRBJ1-2; D not resolved. This CDR3 is built from 15 residues. The germline V and J ends were trimmed by 3 bases and 4 bases, with 15 bases remaining between them. The CDR3 loop reads CASSFLTVRTYGYTF. DNA for the CDR3: TGTGCCAGCAGTTTTCTTACAGTTCGAACCTATGGCTACACCTTC.

This clonotype was seen at least ten times. This chain joins TRBV15 and TRBJ2-7; D unclear. The CDR3 sequence is 14 residues long. Trimming pared 3 bases from V and 1 base from J, leaving 10 bases between. Per the germline V gene, CDR1 is LNHNV and CDR2 is YYDKDF (reference sequence). This chain's CDR3 is CATSRDPGSYEQYF. Here the CDR3 DNA reads TGTGCCACCAGCAGGGACCCCGGATCCTACGAGCAGTACTTC.

The J gene is TRBJ2-1, the V gene TRBV10-3; D may be TRBD1 (6 bases). The CDR3 runs 16 residues. The germline CDR1 and CDR2 sequences are ENHRY and SYGVKD. V was pared by 3 bases and J by 4 bases, with 16 bases between. CDR3 bases: TGTGCCATCAGTGACCACAGGGCGGAAGGGTACAATGAGCAGTTCTTC. Protein product: CAISDHRAEGYNEQFF.

V is TRBV30 and J is TRBJ1-5; D is possibly TRBD1 (5 bases). V lost 5 bases, J lost 3 bases, and 8 bases lay in between. Per germline, CDR1 GTSNPN and CDR2 SVGIG (reference sequence). The length of the CDR3 is 12 residues. The CDR3 sequence is CAWGHTNQPQHF. The CDR3 DNA reads TGTGCCTGGGGACATACCAATCAGCCCCAGCATTTT. The complete variable domain, with remaining parts taken from reference TRBV30 and TRBJ1-5, reads SQTIHQWPATLVQPVGSPLSLECTVEGTSNPNLYWYRQAAGRGLQLLFYSVGIGQISSEVPQNLSASRPQDRQFILSSKKLLLSDSGFYLCAWGHTNQPQHFGDGTRLSIL.

This clonotype was detected many times. This chain connects TRBV25-1 to TRBJ1-3; possibly TRBD1 for D (6 bases). In germline, CDR1 is MGHDK, CDR2 SYGVNS. Trimming took 4 bases from V and 3 from J, leaving 16 bases between them. The CDR3 totals 16 residues. CDR3 DNA sequence: TGTGCCAGCAGTGGGCTAGGGGGACACCGTGGAAACACCATATATTTT. Translated: CASSGLGGHRGNTIYF. The whole variable domain, filled in from reference TRBV25-1 and TRBJ1-3, reads EADIYQTPRYLVIGTGKKITLECSQTMGHDKMYWYQQDPGMELHLIHYSYGVNSTEKGDLSSESTVSRIRTEHFPLTLESARPSHTSQYLCASSGLGGHRGNTIYFGEGSWLTVV.

This clonotype was observed a handful of times. This rearrangement joins TRBV20-1 to TRBJ1-5, with no clear D. Trimming took off 1 base at V and 0 bases at J, with 16 bases between the two ends. Per germline, CDR1 DFQATT and CDR2 SNEGSKA (reference sequence). This CDR3 has 17 amino acids. As DNA, the CDR3 is TGCAGTGCTAGAGGTAGACCGGGCTTCAATAGCAATCAGCCCCAGCATTTT. It is translated as CSARGRPGFNSNQPQHF.

The rearrangement uses TRBV5-6 and TRBJ2-1; 7 positions match TRBD2. The length of the CDR3 is 16 residues. V lost 4 bases, J lost 1 base, and 8 bases stayed unmatched. The V gene's germline CDR1 is SGHDT and CDR2 YYEEEE. CDR3 in amino acids: CASSPGLGLSYNEQFF. For the CDR3, the DNA is TGTGCCAGCAGCCCCGGACTAGGCCTATCCTACAATGAGCAGTTCTTC.

V usage is TRBV4-2 and J usage is TRBJ2-5; 13 bases align to TRBD2. V lost 4 bases and J lost 1; bases outside the gene matches: 21. The CDR3 runs 22 residues. CDR1 LGHNA and CDR2 YNFKEQ come from the germline V gene. The CDR3 spells CASSRPRGLAGRIGGTQETQYF. As DNA, the CDR3 is TGTGCCAGCAGCCGACCCCGGGGACTAGCGGGAAGAATTGGTGGGACCCAAGAGACCCAGTACTTC.

In this sample, this clonotype turned up a few times. The chain uses TRBV5-6 and TRBJ2-1; D is tentatively TRBD1 or TRBD2 (5 bases each). V lost 6 bases and J lost 10, with 20 bases in between. Looked up from germline, CDR1 is SGHDT and CDR2 is YYEEEE. CDR3 size: 14 residues. The CDR3: CASKLGDDEWEQFF. DNA of the CDR3: TGTGCCAGCAAGTTGGGGGACGACGAATGGGAGCAGTTCTTC. Full variable domain (remainder filled in from reference TRBV5-6 and TRBJ2-1): DAGVTQSPTHLIKTRGQQVTLRCSPKSGHDTVSWYQQALGQGPQFIFQYYEEEERQRGNFPDRFSGHQFPNYSSELNVNALLLGDSALYLCASKLGDDEWEQFFGPGTRLTVL.

This clonotype occurred a few times. The rearrangement uses TRBV20-1 and TRBJ1-2; TRBD1 matches 9 bases. J was trimmed by 2 bases and V by 3 bases; bases with no gene match: 4. Germline CDR1 and CDR2: DFQATT and SNEGSKA (reference sequence). The CDR3 totals 14 residues. The CDR3 sequence: CSARGQGLNYGYTF. The CDR3 DNA follows: TGCAGTGCTAGGGGACAGGGACTAAACTATGGCTACACCTTC.